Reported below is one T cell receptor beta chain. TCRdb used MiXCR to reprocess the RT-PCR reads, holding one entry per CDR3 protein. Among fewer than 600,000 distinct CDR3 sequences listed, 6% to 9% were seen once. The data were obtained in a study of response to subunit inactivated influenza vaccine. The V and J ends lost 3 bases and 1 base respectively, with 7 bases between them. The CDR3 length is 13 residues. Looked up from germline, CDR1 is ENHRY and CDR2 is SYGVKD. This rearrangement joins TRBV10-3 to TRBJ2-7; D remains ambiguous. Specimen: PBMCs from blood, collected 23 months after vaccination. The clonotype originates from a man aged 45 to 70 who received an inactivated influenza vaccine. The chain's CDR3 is CAISDSNSYEQYF. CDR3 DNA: TGTGCCATCAGTGATAGCAATTCCTACGAGCAGTACTTC.